These 2 T cell receptor beta chains were all obtained from the same sample, sequenced in a study of spatial heterogeneity in lung cancer. Using its own MiXCR run on the 5' RACE reads, TCRdb lists one record per CDR3 protein. The sample carries about 35,000 distinct CDR3 sequences, 3.1% recorded once. Time point described: sample taken at primary tumor resection. The sequenced sample was normal lung tissue next to the tumor, obtained at surgery. Receptors were obtained from a male donor with early-stage non-small cell lung cancer.

This clonotype was observed many times. This chain links TRBV5-1 with TRBJ1-1, with 8 positions matching TRBD1. V dropped 4 bases and J dropped 1; count of bases not matched to a gene: 6. CDR1 and CDR2 (germline): SGHRS, YFSETQ. CDR3 length: 15 amino acids. The CDR3 here is CASSGRTGRNTEAFF. The CDR3 DNA reads as TGCGCCAGCAGCGGAAGGACAGGGAGGAACACTGAAGCTTTCTTT.

This clonotype has at least ten counts. The chain combines TRBV29-1 with TRBJ1-4, with TRBD1 identical over 12 bases. This CDR3 contains 14 residues. Germline CDR1 reads SQVTM; CDR2 reads ANQGSEA. Trimming at V came to 5 bases and at J to 8 bases, leaving 6 bases not matched to a gene. CDR3 in DNA: TGCAGCGTTTTGGGACAGGGGGCCCGGGAAAAACTGTTTTTT. It translates to CSVLGQGAREKLFF.